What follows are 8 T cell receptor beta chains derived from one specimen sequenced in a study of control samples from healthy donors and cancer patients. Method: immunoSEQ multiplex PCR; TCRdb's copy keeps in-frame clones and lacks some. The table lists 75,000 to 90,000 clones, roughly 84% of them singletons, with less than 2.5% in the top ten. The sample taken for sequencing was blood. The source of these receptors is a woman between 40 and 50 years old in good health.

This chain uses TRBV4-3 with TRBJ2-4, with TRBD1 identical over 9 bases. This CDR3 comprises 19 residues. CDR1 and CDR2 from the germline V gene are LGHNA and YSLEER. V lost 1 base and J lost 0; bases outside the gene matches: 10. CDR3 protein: CASSQGVGTGRIAKNIQYF. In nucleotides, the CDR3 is TGCGCCAGCAGCCAAGGCGTCGGGACAGGGCGGATAGCCAAAAACATTCAGTACTTC.

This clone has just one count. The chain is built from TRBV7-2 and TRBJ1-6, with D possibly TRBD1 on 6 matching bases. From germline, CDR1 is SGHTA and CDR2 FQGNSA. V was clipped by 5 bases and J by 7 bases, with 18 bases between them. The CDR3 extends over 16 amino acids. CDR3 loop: CASSPAPGAQNSPLHF. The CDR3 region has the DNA TGTGCCAGCAGCCCCGCCCCAGGGGCGCAAAATTCACCCCTCCACTTT.

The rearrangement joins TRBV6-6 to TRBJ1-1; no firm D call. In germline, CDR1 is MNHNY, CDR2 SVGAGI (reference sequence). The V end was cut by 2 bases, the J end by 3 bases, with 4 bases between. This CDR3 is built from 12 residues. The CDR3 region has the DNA TGTGCCAGCAGTTACCCGGACACTGAAGCTTTCTTT. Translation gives CASSYPDTEAFF.

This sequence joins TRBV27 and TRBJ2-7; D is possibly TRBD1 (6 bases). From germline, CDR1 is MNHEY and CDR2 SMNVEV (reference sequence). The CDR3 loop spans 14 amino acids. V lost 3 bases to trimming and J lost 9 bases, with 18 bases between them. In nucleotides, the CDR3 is TGTGCCAGCAGTTTGGGCTTACAGGGTTCGAGGCAGTACTTC. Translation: CASSLGLQGSRQYF.

CDR3 nucleotides: TGTGCCAGCAGCTTGGAGCTGAACACTGAAGCTTTCTTT. The encoded protein is CASSLELNTEAFF. The chain recombines TRBV5-5 with TRBJ1-1; D remains unclear. This CDR3 has 13 residues. Trimming took off 0 bases at V and 0 bases at J, with 3 bases between the two ends. The germline CDR1 and CDR2 sequences are SGHKS and YYEKEE (reference sequence).

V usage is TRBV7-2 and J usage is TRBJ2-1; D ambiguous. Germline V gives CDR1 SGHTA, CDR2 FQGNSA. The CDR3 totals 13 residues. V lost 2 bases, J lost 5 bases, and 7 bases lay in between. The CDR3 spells CASSLRADNEQFF. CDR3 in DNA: TGTGCCAGCAGCTTAAGGGCGGACAATGAGCAGTTCTTC.

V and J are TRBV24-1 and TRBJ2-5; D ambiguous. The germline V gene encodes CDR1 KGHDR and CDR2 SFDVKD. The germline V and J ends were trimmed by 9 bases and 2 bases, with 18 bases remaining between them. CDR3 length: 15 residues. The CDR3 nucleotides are TGTGCCACCTCCACCACCTGGCCTGGACAAGAGACCCAGTACTTC. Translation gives CATSTTWPGQETQYF.

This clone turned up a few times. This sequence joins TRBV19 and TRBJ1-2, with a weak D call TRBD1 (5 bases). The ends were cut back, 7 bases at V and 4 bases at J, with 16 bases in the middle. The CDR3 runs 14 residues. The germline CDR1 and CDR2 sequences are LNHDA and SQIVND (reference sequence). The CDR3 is CASTMAGESYGYTF. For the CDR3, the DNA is TGTGCCAGTACCATGGCGGGGGAAAGCTATGGCTACACCTTC.